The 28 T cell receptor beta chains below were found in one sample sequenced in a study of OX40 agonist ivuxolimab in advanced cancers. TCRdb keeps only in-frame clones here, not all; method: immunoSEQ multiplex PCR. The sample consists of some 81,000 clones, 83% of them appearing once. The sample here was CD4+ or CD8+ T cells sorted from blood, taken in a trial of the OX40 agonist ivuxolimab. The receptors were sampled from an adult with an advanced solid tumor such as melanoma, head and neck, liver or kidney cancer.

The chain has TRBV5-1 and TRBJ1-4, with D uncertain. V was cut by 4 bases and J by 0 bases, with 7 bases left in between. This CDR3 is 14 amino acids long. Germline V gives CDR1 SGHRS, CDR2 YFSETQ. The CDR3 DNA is TGCGCCAGCAGCCCCCGGGCAACTAATGAAAAACTGTTTTTT. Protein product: CASSPRATNEKLFF.

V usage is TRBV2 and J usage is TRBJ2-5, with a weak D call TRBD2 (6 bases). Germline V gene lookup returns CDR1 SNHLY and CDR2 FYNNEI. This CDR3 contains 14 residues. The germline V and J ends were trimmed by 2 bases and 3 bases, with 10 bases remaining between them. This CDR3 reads CASSELGRKETQYF. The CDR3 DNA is TGTGCCAGCAGTGAACTCGGGAGAAAAGAGACCCAGTACTTC.

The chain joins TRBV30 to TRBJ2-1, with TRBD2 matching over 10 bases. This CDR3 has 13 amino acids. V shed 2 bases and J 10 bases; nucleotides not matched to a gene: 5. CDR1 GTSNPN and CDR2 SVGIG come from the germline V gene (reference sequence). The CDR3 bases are TGTGCCTGGAGTAGCGGGGGGGCAGGCGAGCAGTTCTTC. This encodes CAWSSGGAGEQFF.

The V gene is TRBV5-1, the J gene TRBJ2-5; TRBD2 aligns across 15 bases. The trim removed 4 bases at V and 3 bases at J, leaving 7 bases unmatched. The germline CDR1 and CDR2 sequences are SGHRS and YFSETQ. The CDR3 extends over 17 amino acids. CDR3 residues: CASSLRGLAGGKETQYF. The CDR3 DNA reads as TGCGCCAGCAGCCTAAGGGGACTAGCGGGGGGAAAAGAGACCCAGTACTTC.

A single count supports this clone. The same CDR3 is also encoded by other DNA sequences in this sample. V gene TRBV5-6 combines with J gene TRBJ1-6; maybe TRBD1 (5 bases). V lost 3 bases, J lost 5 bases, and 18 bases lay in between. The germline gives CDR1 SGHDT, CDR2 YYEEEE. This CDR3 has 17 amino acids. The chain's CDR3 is CASSSDLGTGHNSPLHF. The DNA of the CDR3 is TGTGCCAGCAGCTCGGACCTCGGGACGGGGCATAATTCACCCCTCCACTTT.

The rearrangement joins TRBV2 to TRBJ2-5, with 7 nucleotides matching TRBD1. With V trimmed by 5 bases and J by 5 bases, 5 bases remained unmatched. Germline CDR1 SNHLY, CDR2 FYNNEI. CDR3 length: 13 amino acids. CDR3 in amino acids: CASSRGGSETQYF. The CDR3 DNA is TGTGCCAGCAGTAGAGGGGGCTCGGAGACCCAGTACTTC.

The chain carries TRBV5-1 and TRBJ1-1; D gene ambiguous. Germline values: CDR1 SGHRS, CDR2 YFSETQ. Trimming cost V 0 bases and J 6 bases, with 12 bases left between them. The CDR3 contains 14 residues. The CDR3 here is CASSLAEEFSEAFF. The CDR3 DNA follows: TGCGCCAGCAGCTTGGCCGAGGAGTTTTCTGAAGCTTTCTTT.

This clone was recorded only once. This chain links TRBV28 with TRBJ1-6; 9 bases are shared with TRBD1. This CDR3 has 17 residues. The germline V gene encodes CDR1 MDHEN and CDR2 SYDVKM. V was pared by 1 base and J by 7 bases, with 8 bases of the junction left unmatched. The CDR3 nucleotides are TGTGCCAGCAGTTTATTCACAGGGGGCAGGGGAAATTCACCCCTCCACTTT. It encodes CASSLFTGGRGNSPLHF.

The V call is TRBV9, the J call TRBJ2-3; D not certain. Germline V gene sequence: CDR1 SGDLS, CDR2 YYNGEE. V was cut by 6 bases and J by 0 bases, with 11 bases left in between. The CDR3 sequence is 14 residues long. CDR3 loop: CASNGQASTDTQYF. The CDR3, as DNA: TGTGCCAGCAACGGCCAGGCTAGCACAGATACGCAGTATTTT.

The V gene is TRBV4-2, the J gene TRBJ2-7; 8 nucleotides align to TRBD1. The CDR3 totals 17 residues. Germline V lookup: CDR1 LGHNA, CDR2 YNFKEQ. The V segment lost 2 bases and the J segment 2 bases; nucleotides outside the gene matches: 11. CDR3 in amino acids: CASSQRTGNFEAYEQYF. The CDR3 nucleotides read TGTGCCAGCAGCCAACGGACAGGGAACTTCGAGGCCTACGAGCAGTACTTC.

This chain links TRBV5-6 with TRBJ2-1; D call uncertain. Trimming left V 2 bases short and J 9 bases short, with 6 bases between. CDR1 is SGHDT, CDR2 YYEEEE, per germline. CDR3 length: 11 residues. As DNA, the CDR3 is TGTGCCAGCAGCTTAATTGCTGAGCAGTTCTTC. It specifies CASSLIAEQFF.

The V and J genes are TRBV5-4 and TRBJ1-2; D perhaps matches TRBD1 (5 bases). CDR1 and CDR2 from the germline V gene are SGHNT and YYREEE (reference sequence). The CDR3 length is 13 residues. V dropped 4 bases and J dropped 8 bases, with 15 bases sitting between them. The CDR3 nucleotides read TGTGCCAGCAGCCTCAGGGAAGTATTAGGCTACACCTTC. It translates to CASSLREVLGYTF.

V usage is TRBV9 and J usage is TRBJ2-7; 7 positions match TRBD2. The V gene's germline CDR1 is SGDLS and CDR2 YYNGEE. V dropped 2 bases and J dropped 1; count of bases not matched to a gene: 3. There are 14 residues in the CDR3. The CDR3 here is CASSVGRGSYEQYF. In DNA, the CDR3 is TGTGCCAGCAGCGTGGGGCGGGGGTCCTACGAGCAGTACTTC.

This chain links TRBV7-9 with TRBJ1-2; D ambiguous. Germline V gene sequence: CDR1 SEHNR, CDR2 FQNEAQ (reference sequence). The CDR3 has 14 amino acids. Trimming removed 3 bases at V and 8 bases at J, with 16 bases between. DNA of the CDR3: TGTGCCAGCAGCTTCTTTGGGGTACAGTGGGGCTACACCTTC. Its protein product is CASSFFGVQWGYTF. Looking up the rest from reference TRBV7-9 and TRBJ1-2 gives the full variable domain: DTGVSQNPRHKITKRGQNVTFRCDPISEHNRLYWYRQTLGQGPEFLTYFQNEAQLEKSRLLSDRFSAERPKGSFSTLEIQRTEQGDSAMYLCASSFFGVQWGYTFGSGTRLTVV.

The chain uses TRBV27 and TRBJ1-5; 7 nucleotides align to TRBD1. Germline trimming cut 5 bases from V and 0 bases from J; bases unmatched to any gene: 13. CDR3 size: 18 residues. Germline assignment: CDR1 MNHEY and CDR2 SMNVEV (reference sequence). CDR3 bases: TGTGCCAGCAGTCCGACAGGGTTCCTTCCGTATAGCAATCAGCCCCAGCATTTT. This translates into CASSPTGFLPYSNQPQHF.

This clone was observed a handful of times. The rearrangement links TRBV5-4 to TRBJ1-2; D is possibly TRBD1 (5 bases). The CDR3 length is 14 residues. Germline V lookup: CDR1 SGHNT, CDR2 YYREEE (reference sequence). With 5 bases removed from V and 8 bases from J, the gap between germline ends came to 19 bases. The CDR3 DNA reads TGTGCCAGCAGTATGGGGCCGGGACTGGGCGGCTACACCTTC. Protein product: CASSMGPGLGGYTF.

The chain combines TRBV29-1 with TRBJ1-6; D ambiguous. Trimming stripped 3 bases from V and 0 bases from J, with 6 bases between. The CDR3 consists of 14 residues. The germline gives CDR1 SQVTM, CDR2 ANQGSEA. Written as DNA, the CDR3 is TGCAGCGTTGACGGCAGCTCCTATAATTCACCCCTCCACTTT. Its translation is CSVDGSSYNSPLHF.

CDR3 in amino acids: CASSERLDSTSQETQYF. In DNA form, the CDR3 reads TGTGCCAGCAGTGAAAGATTGGACAGCACTTCCCAAGAGACCCAGTACTTC. V and J are TRBV2 and TRBJ2-5; possibly TRBD1 for D (6 bases). Between the trimmed V and J ends, which lost 2 bases and 1 base, there was a span of 17 bases. The CDR3 length is 17 residues. The germline gives CDR1 SNHLY, CDR2 FYNNEI.

The CDR3, as DNA: TGTGCCAGCAGCCTATCGCTGCAGGGGGCATCCCACGAGCAGTACTTC. Residues: CASSLSLQGASHEQYF. The J gene is TRBJ2-7, the V gene TRBV14, with TRBD1 matching 8 bases. Germline CDR1 reads SGHDN; CDR2 reads FVKESK. The CDR3 sequence is 16 residues long. The junction had 13 bases not matched to a gene; V was cut back by 4 bases and J by 5 bases.

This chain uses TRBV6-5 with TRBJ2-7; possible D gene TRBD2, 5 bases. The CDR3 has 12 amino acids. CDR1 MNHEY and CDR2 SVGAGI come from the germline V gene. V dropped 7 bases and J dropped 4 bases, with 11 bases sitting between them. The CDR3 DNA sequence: TGTGCCAGCATGGGGAGTGGTTACGAGCAGTACTTC. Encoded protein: CASMGSGYEQYF.

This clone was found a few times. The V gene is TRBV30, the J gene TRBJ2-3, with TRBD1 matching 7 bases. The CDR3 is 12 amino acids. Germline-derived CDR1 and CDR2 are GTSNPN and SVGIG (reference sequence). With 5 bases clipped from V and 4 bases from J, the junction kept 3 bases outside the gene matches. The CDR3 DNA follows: TGTGCCTGGGCAGGGGGACCAGATACGCAGTATTTT. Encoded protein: CAWAGGPDTQYF.

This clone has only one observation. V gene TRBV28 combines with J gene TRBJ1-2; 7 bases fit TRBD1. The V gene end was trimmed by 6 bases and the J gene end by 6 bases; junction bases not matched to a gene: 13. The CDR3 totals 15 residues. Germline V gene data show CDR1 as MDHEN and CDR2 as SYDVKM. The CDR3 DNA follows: TGTGCCAGCAGCCGACCATTGACAGGGAAAAATGGCTACACCTTC. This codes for CASSRPLTGKNGYTF.

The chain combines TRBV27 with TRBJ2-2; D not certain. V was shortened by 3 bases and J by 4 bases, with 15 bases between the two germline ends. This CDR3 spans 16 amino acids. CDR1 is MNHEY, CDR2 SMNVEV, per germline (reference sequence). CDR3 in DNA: TGTGCCAGCAGTTTTAGGACCCTTCTACCCACCGGGGAGCTGTTTTTT. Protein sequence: CASSFRTLLPTGELFF.

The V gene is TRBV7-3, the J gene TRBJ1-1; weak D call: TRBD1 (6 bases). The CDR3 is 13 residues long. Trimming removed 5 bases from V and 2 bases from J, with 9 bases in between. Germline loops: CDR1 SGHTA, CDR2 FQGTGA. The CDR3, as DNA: TGTGCCAGCAGCAGGGGGTTTAACACTGAAGCTTTCTTT. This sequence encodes CASSRGFNTEAFF.

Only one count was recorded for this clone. CDR3 nucleotide sequence: TGTGCCAGTAGTATAGGCCCGGGAGTAAGTCAGCCCCAGCATTTT. Translated, it gives CASSIGPGVSQPQHF. The chain couples TRBV19 to TRBJ1-5; D not resolved. From germline, CDR1 is LNHDA and CDR2 SQIVND (reference sequence). CDR3 length: 15 amino acids. The V and J ends lost 1 base and 6 bases respectively, with 13 bases between them.

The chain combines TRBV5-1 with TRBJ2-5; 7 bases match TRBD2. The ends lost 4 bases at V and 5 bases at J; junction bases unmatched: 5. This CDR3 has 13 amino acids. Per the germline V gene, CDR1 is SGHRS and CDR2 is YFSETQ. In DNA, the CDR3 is TGCGCCAGCAGCGGGGAAGCGGGGGAGACCCAGTACTTC. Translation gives CASSGEAGETQYF.

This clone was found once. Here the CDR3 reads CATSPEAINEQYF. In DNA, the CDR3 is TGTGCCACCAGCCCCGAGGCCATCAACGAGCAGTACTTC. The chain has TRBV15 and TRBJ2-7; unclear D gene. V lost 5 bases and J 5 bases, leaving 13 bases between the germline ends. CDR1 is LNHNV and CDR2 is YYDKDF in the germline V gene (reference sequence). The CDR3 covers 13 residues.

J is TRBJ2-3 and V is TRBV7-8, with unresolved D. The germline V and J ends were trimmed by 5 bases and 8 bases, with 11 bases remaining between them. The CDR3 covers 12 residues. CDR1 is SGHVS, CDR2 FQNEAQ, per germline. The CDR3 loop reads CASSARKGTQYF. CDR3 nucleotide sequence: TGTGCCAGCAGCGCCCGAAAGGGTACGCAGTATTTT.